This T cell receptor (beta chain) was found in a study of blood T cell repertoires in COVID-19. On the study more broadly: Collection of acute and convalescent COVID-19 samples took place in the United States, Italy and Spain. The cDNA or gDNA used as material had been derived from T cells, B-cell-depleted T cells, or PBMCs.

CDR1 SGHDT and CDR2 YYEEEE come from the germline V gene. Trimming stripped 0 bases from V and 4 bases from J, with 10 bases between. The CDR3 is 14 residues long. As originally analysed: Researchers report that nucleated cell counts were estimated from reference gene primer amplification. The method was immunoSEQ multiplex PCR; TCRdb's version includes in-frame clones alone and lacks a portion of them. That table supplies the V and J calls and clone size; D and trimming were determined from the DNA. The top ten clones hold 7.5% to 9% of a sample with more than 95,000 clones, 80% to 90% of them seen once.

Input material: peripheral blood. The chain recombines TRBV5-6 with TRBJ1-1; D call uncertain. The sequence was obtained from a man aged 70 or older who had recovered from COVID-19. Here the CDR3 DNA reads TGTGCCAGCAGCTTGGTGACGGGGATCACTGAAGCTTTCTTT. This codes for CASSLVTGITEAFF.